Below, 25 T cell receptor beta chains from the same sample are listed, as sequenced in a study of early T cells in non-severe SARS-CoV-2 infection (dated by TCRdb to the early 2020s). Library creation used 5' RACE. These reads were obtained on a NextSeq 500. TCRdb's own reprocessing of the public reads used fastp at Q25 and MiXCR and kept productive beta chains. CDR3 protein sequences are deduplicated, and each keeps its most common genes and DNA. Counted in this sample were over 15,000 distinct CDR3 sequences; less than 6.5% of them appeared once. 6% to 7% of the sample is in the top ten clones. The sequenced sample was whole blood, obtained at baseline. The receptors derive from an adult who was a healthcare worker with PCR-confirmed SARS-CoV-2 infection or an uninfected control (not recorded which).

By share, this clonotype counts as medium-sized. The V gene is TRBV7-6, the J gene TRBJ2-3, with 8 bases matching TRBD2. CDR3 length: 15 amino acids. Losses at the gene ends were 5 bases for V and 0 bases for J; bases not matched to a gene: 4. CDR1 SGHVS and CDR2 FNYEAQ come from the germline V gene. CDR3 protein: CASSPTSGSTDTQYF. In nucleotides, the CDR3 is TGTGCCAGCAGCCCTACTAGCGGCAGCACAGATACGCAGTATTTT.

This clonotype was seen ten or more times. This chain joins TRBV24-1 and TRBJ1-1; D unresolved. Trimming removed 4 bases at V and 3 bases at J, with 35 bases between. The CDR3 length is 22 residues. CDR1 is KGHDR, CDR2 SFDVKD, per germline. Here the CDR3 reads CATSDGGRWGGATELCDTEAFF. In DNA form, the CDR3 reads TGTGCCACCAGTGACGGAGGACGGTGGGGTGGTGCGACGGAGTTATGCGACACTGAAGCTTTCTTT.

By proportion, this clonotype is medium-sized. In DNA, the CDR3 is TGTGCCAGCGGGGACCCCAATGGCTACACCTTC. It codes for CASGDPNGYTF. The chain has TRBV6-5 and TRBJ1-2; possible D gene TRBD1, 5 bases. This CDR3 has 11 amino acids. Looked up from germline, CDR1 is MNHEY and CDR2 is SVGAGI. V lost 8 bases, J lost 6 bases, and 10 bases lay in between.

There are many counts of this clonotype. This chain connects TRBV7-8 to TRBJ1-5; 7 bases agree with TRBD1. This CDR3 has 15 amino acids. V dropped 1 base and J dropped 5; count of bases not matched to a gene: 5. Germline V gives CDR1 SGHVS, CDR2 FQNEAQ. The CDR3 sequence is CASSLEGTVYQPQHF. CDR3 bases: TGTGCCAGCAGCTTAGAGGGGACAGTCTATCAGCCCCAGCATTTT.

This clonotype is medium-sized. This rearrangement joins TRBV6-4 to TRBJ2-1, with 9 bases identical to TRBD2. The CDR3 spans 17 residues. With V trimmed by 6 bases and J by 7 bases, 16 bases remained unmatched. The germline CDR1 and CDR2 sequences are MRHNA and SNTAGT. CDR3 in DNA: TGTGCCAGCAGCGCCTACGGCGGGGGGGCCGGGTTAAATGAGCAGTTCTTC. Its translation is CASSAYGGGAGLNEQFF.

This clonotype is medium-sized (0.01 to 0.1%). The V call is TRBV6-1, the J call TRBJ1-1; tentative D call: TRBD1 (5 bases). The germline V gene encodes CDR1 MNHNS and CDR2 SASEGT. CDR3 length equals 14 residues. V dropped 8 bases and J dropped 4 bases, with 17 bases sitting between them. The CDR3: CASRKGGGTTEAFF. CDR3 DNA sequence: TGTGCCAGCCGGAAGGGCGGCGGGACCACTGAAGCTTTCTTT.

This clonotype was observed many times. The chain employs TRBV11-2 and TRBJ2-2; D may match TRBD1 or TRBD2 (5 bases each). The CDR3 covers 15 residues. Germline V CDR1 and CDR2: SGHAT, FQNNGV. V was clipped by 3 bases and J by 5 bases, with 13 bases between them. The CDR3 sequence is CASSLPGRETGELFF. The CDR3 region has the DNA TGTGCCAGCAGCTTGCCGGGACGAGAAACCGGGGAGCTGTTTTTT.

This clonotype was counted many times. The chain has TRBV7-9 and TRBJ1-6; D is undetermined. This CDR3 contains 15 residues. Trimming removed 1 base from V and 10 bases from J, with 14 bases in between. CDR1 is SEHNR, CDR2 FQNEAQ, per germline (reference sequence). CDR3 sequence: CASSLVGRRDSPLHF. CDR3 DNA: TGTGCCAGCAGCTTAGTCGGACGTCGAGACTCACCCCTCCACTTT.

This clonotype occurred many times. This rearrangement joins TRBV6-6 to TRBJ2-1; 8 nucleotides match TRBD2. Trimming removed 8 bases from V and 7 bases from J; junction bases left unmatched: 13. From germline, CDR1 is MNHNY and CDR2 SVGAGI (reference sequence). This CDR3 is 15 amino acids long. As DNA, the CDR3 is TGTGCCAGCTCACTGAGGGCTAGCGGGCCTAATGAGCAGTTCTTC. Translating gives CASSLRASGPNEQFF.

This clonotype appeared a single time. A single base separates this from a much larger clone, so it may be a read error. This chain uses TRBV5-1 with TRBJ1-1; TRBD1 is a possible D gene (5 bases). CDR1 SGHRS and CDR2 YFSETQ come from the germline V gene. V was pared by 4 bases and J by 1 base, with 17 bases between. The CDR3 sequence is 16 residues long. The DNA for the CDR3 is TGCGCCAGCAGCGCTCGGGGCCTGGAATCGAACACTGAAGCTTTCTTT. It codes for CASSARGLESNTEAFF. Combining the CDR3 with reference TRBV5-1 and TRBJ1-1 gives the whole variable domain KAGVTQTPRYLIKTRGQQVTLSCSPISGHRSVSWYQQTPGQGLQFLFEYFSETQRNKGNFPGRFSGRQFSNSRSEMNVSTLELGDSALYLCASSARGLESNTEAFFGQGTRLTVV.

This clonotype was observed many times. This chain connects TRBV3-1 to TRBJ1-5; no clear D. This CDR3 spans 15 amino acids. Trimming took 0 bases from V and 7 from J, leaving 13 bases between them. The germline CDR1 and CDR2 sequences are LGHDT and YNNKEL (reference sequence). CDR3: CASSQDYGEGQPQHF. Written as DNA, the CDR3 is TGTGCCAGCAGCCAAGATTACGGGGAGGGACAGCCCCAGCATTTT.

This clonotype has ten or more counts. The chain uses TRBV29-1 and TRBJ1-5; D is ambiguous. With 4 bases removed from V and 4 bases from J, the gap between germline ends came to 8 bases. The CDR3 has 12 amino acids. Looked up from germline, CDR1 is SQVTM and CDR2 is ANQGSEA. The CDR3 spells CSVVSPNQPQHF. The CDR3 nucleotides read TGCAGCGTTGTTTCCCCTAATCAGCCCCAGCATTTT.

This clonotype was recorded many times. The chain combines TRBV10-2 with TRBJ1-2; 8 positions match TRBD1. J was trimmed by 7 bases and V by 6 bases; bases with no gene match: 7. There are 13 residues in the CDR3. Germline CDR1 reads WSHSY; CDR2 reads SAAADI. The CDR3 DNA reads TGCGCCAGCAGCAACCCAGGGACAGGTGGCTACACCTTC. As protein: CASSNPGTGGYTF.

Ten or more counts support this clonotype. J is TRBJ1-1 and V is TRBV7-9, with D possibly matching TRBD1 (5 bases). The V and J ends lost 1 base and 8 bases respectively, with 11 bases between them. There are 13 residues in the CDR3. The germline CDR1 and CDR2 sequences are SEHNR and FQNEAQ (reference sequence). CDR3 nucleotide sequence: TGTGCCAGCAGCTTAGACTCTTGGGGGGAAGCTTTCTTT. This gives the protein CASSLDSWGEAFF.

In DNA form, the CDR3 reads TGTGCCAGCAGCCGCCGGGACAGGGCACCCGATACGCAGTATTTT. Translating it yields CASSRRDRAPDTQYF. The chain uses TRBV7-9 and TRBJ2-3; 9 bases align to TRBD1. V lost 5 bases to trimming and J lost 6 bases; unmatched junction nucleotides: 9. The CDR3 has 15 amino acids. In germline, CDR1 is SEHNR, CDR2 FQNEAQ (reference sequence).

This clonotype is judged medium-sized. The chain joins TRBV7-3 to TRBJ2-3, with D uncertain. The CDR3 loop spans 13 amino acids. V was shortened by 1 base and J by 3 bases, with 5 bases between the two germline ends. The germline CDR1 and CDR2 sequences are SGHTA and FQGTGA. The CDR3 bases are TGTGCCAGCAGCTTAATGTCAACAGATACGCAGTATTTT. This codes for CASSLMSTDTQYF.

Concerning this clonotype itself: Possible read error: a much larger clone is one base away. The V gene is TRBV25-1, the J gene TRBJ1-6, with D maybe TRBD1 (5 bases). The CDR3 has 14 residues. Trimming took off 7 bases at V and 11 bases at J, with 18 bases between the two ends. Germline V CDR1 and CDR2: MGHDK, SYGVNS. For the CDR3, the DNA is TGTGCCAGCACCGAGCGCGGGACCGCCCCACCCCTCCACTTT. Its translation is CASTERGTAPPLHF.

This clonotype appeared many times. The chain carries TRBV10-3 and TRBJ2-7; D perhaps matches TRBD1 (5 bases). CDR3 size: 17 residues. Per the germline V gene, CDR1 is ENHRY and CDR2 is SYGVKD. V gave up 0 bases and J gave up 6 bases, with 21 bases separating them. Written as DNA, the CDR3 is TGTGCCATCAGTGAGTCAACTCGCCAGGGTACGTTGACCGAGCAGTACTTC. This gives the protein CAISESTRQGTLTEQYF.

This clonotype has ten or more counts. The chain recombines TRBV9 with TRBJ1-2, with D possibly TRBD1 on 5 matching bases. V lost 3 bases to trimming and J lost 5 bases, with 14 bases between them. The length of the CDR3 is 14 residues. Germline V gene sequence: CDR1 SGDLS, CDR2 YYNGEE. CDR3 amino acids: CASSEYGTHYGYTF. In DNA form, the CDR3 reads TGTGCCAGCAGCGAATACGGGACTCATTATGGCTACACCTTC.

This clonotype is judged medium-sized. V gene TRBV4-3 combines with J gene TRBJ1-4, with D unclear. V was trimmed by 0 bases and J by 8 bases, leaving 7 bases between them. Germline CDR1 is LGHNA and CDR2 is YSLEER. This CDR3 has 13 amino acids. The CDR3 DNA reads TGCGCCAGCAGCCAAGACTCGCAGGAAAAACTGTTTTTT. Translation gives CASSQDSQEKLFF.

Ten or more counts support this clonotype. This chain links TRBV18 with TRBJ2-5, with a possible D match to TRBD1 (6 bases). This CDR3 has 13 amino acids. The V gene's germline CDR1 is KGHSH and CDR2 LQKENI. The V gene lost 2 bases and the J gene lost 4 bases, with 8 bases spanning the gap. The CDR3 nucleotides read TGTGCCAGCTCACCAGGGGGCGGAGAGACCCAGTACTTC. It translates to CASSPGGGETQYF.

This clonotype was observed a handful of times. This sequence joins TRBV20-1 and TRBJ2-3; D ambiguous. V lost 8 bases and J lost 1, with 16 bases in between. Per the germline V gene, CDR1 is DFQATT and CDR2 is SNEGSKA (reference sequence). The CDR3 spans 14 residues. The DNA for the CDR3 is TGCAGTCCCATCAACCGGGTTCGCACAGATACGCAGTATTTT. Protein sequence: CSPINRVRTDTQYF.

This clonotype qualifies as medium-sized (0.01 to 0.1%). The rearrangement uses TRBV20-1 and TRBJ1-4, with D uncertain. Trimming took off 0 bases at V and 7 bases at J, with 15 bases between the two ends. This CDR3 comprises 15 residues. From germline, CDR1 is DFQATT and CDR2 SNEGSKA (reference sequence). CDR3: CSARDPGGYSEKLFF. CDR3 DNA sequence: TGCAGTGCTAGAGACCCCGGAGGGTACAGTGAAAAACTGTTTTTT.

This clonotype occurred many times. The rearrangement joins TRBV2 to TRBJ1-5; 8 nucleotides align to TRBD1. The V gene end was trimmed by 4 bases and the J gene end by 3 bases; junction bases not matched to a gene: 20. The CDR3 covers 20 residues. Germline V gives CDR1 SNHLY, CDR2 FYNNEI. As DNA, the CDR3 is TGTGCCAGCAGTGGAACACAGGGGGACGCCCTCCCTACCATCAATCAGCCCCAGCATTTT. Translation gives CASSGTQGDALPTINQPQHF.

This clonotype was seen ten or more times. The chain couples TRBV3-1 to TRBJ1-5; no firm D call. The CDR3 consists of 16 residues. The V and J ends lost 0 bases and 2 bases respectively, with 11 bases between them. In germline, CDR1 is LGHDT, CDR2 YNNKEL (reference sequence). CDR3 DNA sequence: TGTGCCAGCAGCCAAGAGGCGGGGTTCGGCAATCAGCCCCAGCATTTT. It encodes CASSQEAGFGNQPQHF. Complete variable domain (other parts from reference TRBV3-1 and TRBJ1-5): DTAVSQTPKYLVTQMGNDKSIKCEQNLGHDTMYWYKQDSKKFLKIMFSYNNKELIINETVPNRFSPKSPDKAHLNLHINSLELGDSAVYFCASSQEAGFGNQPQHFGDGTRLSIL.